This T cell receptor (beta chain) was captured in a study of cytomegalovirus exposure and HLA in healthy donors. This clone was recorded once. What it recognizes is unknown. At one end, the junction sequence differs from germline, possibly due to a read error. PCR amplification relied on 60 Vbeta primers (plus 13 Jbeta primers). Under the authors' procedure: About 12 million shared chains were among the 65 million to 85 million unique TCR beta chains that a later analysis counted. Generated by immunoSEQ multiplex PCR, the TCRdb table keeps only in-frame clones and is missing some. That table supplies the V and J calls and clone size; D and trimming were determined from the DNA. Among about 130,000 clones listed, over 60% were seen once. Study results and limitations: Among the sequence variants, a highly shared cluster was likely an artifact of sequencing. Presence/absence results assume similar sequencing depth per donor, which may not hold. What a later analysis reportedly showed was that an Asian-associated ancestry cluster had fewer N-insertions than the roughly 670-donor mean.

Germline assignment: CDR1 SEHNR and CDR2 FQNEAQ (reference sequence). The CDR3 has 12 residues. The sequenced sample consisted of PBMCs. The TCR was taken from a male donor in good health and CMV-seropositive. The genes are TRBV7-9 and TRBJ2-5, with D perhaps matching TRBD2 (6 bases). The DNA for the CDR3 is TGTGCCAGCAGCGAGCTCCGGGACTTGACGCACTTC. It yields the protein CASSELRDLTHF.